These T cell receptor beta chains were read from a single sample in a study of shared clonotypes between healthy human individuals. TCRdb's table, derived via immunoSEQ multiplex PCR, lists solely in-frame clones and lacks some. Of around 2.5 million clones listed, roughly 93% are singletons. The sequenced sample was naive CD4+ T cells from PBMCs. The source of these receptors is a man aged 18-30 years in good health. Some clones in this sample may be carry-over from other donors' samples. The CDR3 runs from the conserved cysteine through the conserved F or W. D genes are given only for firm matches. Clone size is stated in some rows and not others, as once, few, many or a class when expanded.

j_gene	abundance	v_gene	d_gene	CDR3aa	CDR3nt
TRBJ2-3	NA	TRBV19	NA	CASSPTRGDTQYF	TGTGCCAGTAGTCCTACGAGGGGAGATACGCAGTATTTT
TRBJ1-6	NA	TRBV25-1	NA	CASSIPGRPLHF	TGTGCCAGCAGTATCCCAGGCCGACCCCTCCACTTT
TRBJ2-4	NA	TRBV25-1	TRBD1	CASSYSGTAQNIQYF	TGTGCCAGCAGTTACTCCGGGACAGCTCAAAACATTCAGTACTTC
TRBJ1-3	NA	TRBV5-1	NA	CASSYYSFEGLRNTIYF	TGCGCCAGCAGCTATTATTCTTTCGAGGGGCTGAGAAACACCATATATTTT
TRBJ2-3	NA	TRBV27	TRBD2	CASSQPGLVKDTQYF	TGTGCCAGCAGTCAGCCGGGACTAGTCAAAGATACGCAGTATTTT
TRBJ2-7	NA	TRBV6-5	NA	CASSYVGGYEQYF	TGTGCCAGCAGTTATGTGGGGGGCTACGAGCAGTACTTC
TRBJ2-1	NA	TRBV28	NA	CASSFRAANEQFF	TGTGCCAGCAGTTTTAGGGCGGCAAATGAGCAGTTCTTC
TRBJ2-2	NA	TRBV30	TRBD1	CAWRYLGTVRAGELFF	TGTGCCTGGAGGTATTTGGGGACAGTAAGGGCCGGGGAGCTGTTTTTT
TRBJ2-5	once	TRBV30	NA	CAWSSREETQYF	TGTGCCTGGAGTAGCCGGGAAGAGACCCAGTACTTC
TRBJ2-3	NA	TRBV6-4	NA	CASSDRVGDTQYF	TGTGCCAGCAGTGACCGGGTGGGAGATACGCAGTATTTT
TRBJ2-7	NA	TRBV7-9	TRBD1	CASSLALSSRDRGFNEQYF	TGTGCCAGCAGCTTAGCTCTGAGTAGCCGGGACAGGGGGTTCAACGAGCAGTACTTC
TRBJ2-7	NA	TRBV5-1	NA	CASSLSPLGSYEQYF	TGCGCCAGCAGCTTGTCCCCCCTAGGCTCCTACGAGCAGTACTTC
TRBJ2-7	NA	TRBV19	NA	CATRAGQAPSYEQYF	TGTGCCACCCGAGCGGGACAGGCGCCGTCCTACGAGCAGTACTTC
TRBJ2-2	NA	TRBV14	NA	CASSQERLVAGELFF	TGTGCCAGCAGCCAAGAGAGACTAGTTGCCGGGGAGCTGTTTTTT
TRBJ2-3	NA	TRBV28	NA	CASSLSFQRPTDTQYF	TGTGCCAGCAGTTTAAGTTTCCAGAGACCCACAGATACGCAGTATTTT
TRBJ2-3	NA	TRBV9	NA	CASSVTRNTDTQYF	TGTGCCAGCAGCGTGACTAGAAACACAGATACGCAGTATTTT
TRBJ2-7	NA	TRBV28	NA	CATSGSYEQYF	TGTGCCACCTCCGGGTCCTACGAGCAGTACTTC
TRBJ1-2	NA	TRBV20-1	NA	CSARVGGYTF	TGCAGTGCTAGAGTCGGGGGCTACACCTTC
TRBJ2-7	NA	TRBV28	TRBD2	CASSLGEGGPHEQYF	TGTGCCAGCAGCCTAGGGGAGGGAGGGCCCCACGAGCAGTACTTC
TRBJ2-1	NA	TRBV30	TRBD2	CAWRASGRYNEQFF	TGTGCCTGGAGGGCAAGCGGGAGATACAATGAGCAGTTCTTC
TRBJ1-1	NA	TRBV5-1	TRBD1	CASSLGTGALNTEAFF	TGCGCCAGCAGCTTAGGGACAGGCGCCTTGAACACTGAAGCTTTCTTT
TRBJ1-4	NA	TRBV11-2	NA	CASSPGWADEKLFF	TGTGCCAGCAGCCCCGGGTGGGCGGATGAAAAACTGTTTTTT
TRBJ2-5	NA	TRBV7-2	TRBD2	CASSLGILAGVTGETQYF	TGTGCCAGCAGCTTAGGTATCCTAGCGGGAGTTACCGGGGAGACCCAGTACTTC
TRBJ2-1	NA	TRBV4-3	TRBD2	CASSQKPAGTSPPNEQFF	TGCGCCAGCAGCCAAAAACCGGCCGGGACTAGCCCCCCCAATGAGCAGTTCTTC
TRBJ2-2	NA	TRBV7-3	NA	CASSLSGGTNTGELFF	TGTGCCAGCAGCTTAAGTGGGGGCACGAACACCGGGGAGCTGTTTTTT
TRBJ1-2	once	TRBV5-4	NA	CASSLGPDTYGYTF	TGTGCCAGCAGCTTGGGGCCAGATACCTATGGCTACACCTTC
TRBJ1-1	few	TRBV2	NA	CASSEWRTGEAFF	TGTGCCAGCAGTGAGTGGAGAACAGGTGAAGCTTTCTTT
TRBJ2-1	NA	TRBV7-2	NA	CASSLTKDNEQFF	TGTGCCAGCAGCCTGACCAAAGACAATGAGCAGTTCTTC
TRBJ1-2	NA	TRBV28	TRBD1	CASSSTDRTTTTF	TGTGCCAGCAGTTCCACGGACAGGACGACTACCACCTTC
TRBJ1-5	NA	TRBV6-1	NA	CASSPAGYNQPQHF	TGTGCCAGCAGCCCCGCAGGTTACAATCAGCCCCAGCATTTT
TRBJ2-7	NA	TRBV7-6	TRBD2	CASSLVQAGGPGEQYF	TGTGCCAGCAGCTTAGTTCAGGCGGGAGGGCCGGGGGAGCAGTACTTC
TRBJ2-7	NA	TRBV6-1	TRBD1	CASSEARTGGYEQYF	TGTGCCAGCAGTGAAGCGAGGACAGGGGGCTACGAGCAGTACTTC
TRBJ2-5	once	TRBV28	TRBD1	CASSRSTGLETQYF	TGTGCCAGCAGTCGCTCGACAGGGTTAGAGACCCAGTACTTC
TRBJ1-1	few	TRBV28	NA	CASTPVGTEAFF	TGTGCCAGCACTCCCGTCGGCACTGAAGCTTTCTTT
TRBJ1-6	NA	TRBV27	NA	CASSFGAGDNSPLHF	TGTGCCAGCAGTTTCGGAGCAGGGGATAATTCACCCCTCCACTTT
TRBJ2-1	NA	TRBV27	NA	CASSQAPNEQFF	TGTGCCAGCAGCCAAGCCCCCAATGAGCAGTTCTTC
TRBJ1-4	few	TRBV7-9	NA	CASSRTDPTKLFF	TGTGCCAGCAGTCGGACAGACCCCACTAAACTGTTTTTT
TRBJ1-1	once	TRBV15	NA	CATSRDRGITEAFF	TGTGCCACCAGCAGAGATAGGGGAATCACTGAAGCTTTCTTT
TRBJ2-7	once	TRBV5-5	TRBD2	CASSSTGTSGSRTYEQYF	TGTGCCAGCAGTTCGACCGGGACTAGCGGGAGTCGTACCTACGAGCAGTACTTC
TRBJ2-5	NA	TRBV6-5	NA	CASKGTETQYF	TGTGCCAGCAAAGGGACCGAGACCCAGTACTTC
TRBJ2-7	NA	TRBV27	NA	CASSSSRTDSYEQYF	NA
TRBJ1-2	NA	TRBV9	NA	CASSFRPRAGYGYTF	TGTGCCAGCAGCTTTCGTCCAAGGGCTGGCTATGGCTACACCTTC
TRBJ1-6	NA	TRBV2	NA	CASRAVPGRSPLHF	TGTGCCAGCAGGGCTGTCCCGGGGAGATCACCCCTCCACTTT
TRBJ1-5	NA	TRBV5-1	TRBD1	CASSLDGTDTWHF	TGCGCCAGCAGCTTGGACGGGACAGATACTTGGCATTTT
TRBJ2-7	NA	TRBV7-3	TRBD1	CASSPTGTHEQYF	TGTGCCAGCAGCCCGACAGGGACCCACGAGCAGTACTTC
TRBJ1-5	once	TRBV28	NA	CASSLWEASNQPQHF	TGTGCCAGCAGTTTATGGGAGGCGAGCAATCAGCCCCAGCATTTT
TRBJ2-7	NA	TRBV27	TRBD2	CASRILAGGDEQYF	TGTGCCAGCCGAATCCTAGCGGGAGGTGACGAGCAGTACTTC
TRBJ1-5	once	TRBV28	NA	CASSPSWGSNQPQHF	TGTGCCAGCAGCCCCTCTTGGGGGAGCAATCAGCCCCAGCATTTT
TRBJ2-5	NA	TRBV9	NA	CASSVVGRNQETQYF	TGTGCCAGCAGCGTAGTAGGGCGGAATCAAGAGACCCAGTACTTC
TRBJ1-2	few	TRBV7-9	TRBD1	CASSFRDRDNGYTF	TGTGCCAGCAGCTTTAGGGACAGGGATAATGGCTACACCTTC
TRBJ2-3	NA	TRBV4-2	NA	CASSQATGLQGTDTQYF	TGTGCCAGCAGCCAAGCGACAGGACTACAGGGGACAGATACGCAGTATTTT
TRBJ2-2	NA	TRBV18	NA	CASSPLTQTNTGELFF	TGTGCCAGCTCACCCCTGACTCAAACGAACACCGGGGAGCTGTTTTTT
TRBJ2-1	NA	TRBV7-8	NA	CASSLARTANEQFF	TGTGCCAGCAGCTTAGCGAGAACCGCCAATGAGCAGTTCTTC
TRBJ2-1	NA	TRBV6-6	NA	CASSDGINLNNEQFF	TGTGCCAGCAGTGACGGGATCAACCTTAACAATGAGCAGTTCTTC